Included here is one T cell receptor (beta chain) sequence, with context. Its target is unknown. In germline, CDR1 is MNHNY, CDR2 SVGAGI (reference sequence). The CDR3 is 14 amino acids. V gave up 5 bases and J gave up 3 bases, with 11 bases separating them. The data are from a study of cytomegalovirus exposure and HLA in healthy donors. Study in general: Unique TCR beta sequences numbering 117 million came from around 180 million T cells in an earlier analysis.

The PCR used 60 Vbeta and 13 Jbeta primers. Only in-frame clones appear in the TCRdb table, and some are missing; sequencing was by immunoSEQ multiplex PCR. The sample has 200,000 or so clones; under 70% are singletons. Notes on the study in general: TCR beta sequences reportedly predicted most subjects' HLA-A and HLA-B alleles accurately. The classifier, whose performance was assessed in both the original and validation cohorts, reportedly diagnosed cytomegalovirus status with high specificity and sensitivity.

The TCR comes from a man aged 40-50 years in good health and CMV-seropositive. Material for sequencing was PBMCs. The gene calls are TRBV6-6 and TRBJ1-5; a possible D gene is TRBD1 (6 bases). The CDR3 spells CASSPRGPNQPQHF. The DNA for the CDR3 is TGTGCCAGCAGTCCCAGGGGACCCAATCAGCCCCAGCATTTT.